This TCR beta chain stems from a study of blood T cell repertoires in COVID-19. Here immunoSEQ multiplex PCR was the method, and the copy in TCRdb shows in-frame clones only, minus some. The table has under 200,000 clones, 60% to 85% seen once; the top ten hold around a sixth. Germline V gives CDR1 SGHRS, CDR2 YFSETQ. The V end was cut by 4 bases, the J end by 1 base, with 9 bases between. This CDR3 has 15 amino acids. The rearrangement uses TRBV5-1 and TRBJ1-6; D remains unclear. The sequenced sample was peripheral blood. The receptor was isolated from a man aged 55 to 70 with active or convalescent COVID-19. The CDR3 reads CASSEGGSYNSPLHF. CDR3 sequence (DNA): TGCGCCAGCAGCGAGGGTGGGTCCTATAATTCACCCCTCCACTTT.